These 22 T cell receptor beta chains were all obtained from the same sample, sequenced in a study of OX40 agonist ivuxolimab in advanced cancers. Generated by immunoSEQ multiplex PCR, the TCRdb table keeps only in-frame clones and is missing some. The sample has fewer than 25,000 clones, approximately 78% seen once. Sequencing was performed on CD4+ or CD8+ T cells sorted from blood, taken in a trial of the OX40 agonist ivuxolimab. These receptors were obtained from an adult with an advanced solid tumor such as melanoma, head and neck, liver or kidney cancer.

The J gene is TRBJ2-7, the V gene TRBV7-2, with D perhaps TRBD2 (11 bases). The CDR3 has 18 residues. Between the trimmed V and J ends, which lost 1 base and 6 bases, there was a span of 25 bases. In germline, CDR1 is SGHTA, CDR2 FQGNSA. Here the CDR3 reads CASSLVAGGTGDQGEQYF. The CDR3 DNA sequence: TGTGCCAGCAGCTTAGTAGCGGGGGGGACAGGGGACCAAGGCGAGCAGTACTTC.

This chain links TRBV28 with TRBJ1-5; 7 positions agree with TRBD1. Trimming took 6 bases from V and 2 from J; bases not matched to a gene: 4. This CDR3 comprises 14 residues. Germline V lookup: CDR1 MDHEN, CDR2 SYDVKM. The CDR3 sequence is CASSQDRGNQPQHF. CDR3 bases: TGTGCCAGCAGCCAAGACAGGGGCAATCAGCCCCAGCATTTT.

J is TRBJ1-6 and V is TRBV4-3, with D tentatively TRBD1 (5 bases). The ends were cut back, 0 bases at V and 7 bases at J, with 19 bases in the middle. The CDR3 is 18 residues long. Per germline, CDR1 LGHNA and CDR2 YSLEER. The CDR3: CASSQERDSEVPNSPLHF. The DNA of the CDR3 is TGCGCCAGCAGCCAAGAACGGGACTCCGAGGTCCCCAATTCACCCCTCCACTTT.

This clone appeared once. This chain joins TRBV7-8 and TRBJ2-3; the match to TRBD2 covers 7 bases. The CDR3 sequence is 17 residues long. V shed 1 base and J 10 bases; nucleotides not matched to a gene: 17. The germline V gene has CDR1 SGHVS and CDR2 FQNEAQ. The CDR3 region is CASSLVFVRGDVGSQYF. CDR3 coding DNA: TGTGCCAGCAGCTTAGTCTTCGTCCGGGGGGACGTCGGTTCGCAGTATTTT. Complete variable domain (other parts from reference TRBV7-8 and TRBJ2-3): GAGVSQSPRYKVAKRGQDVALRCDPISGHVSLFWYQQALGQGPEFLTYFQNEAQLDKSGLPSDRFFAERPEGSVSTLKIQRTQQEDSAVYLCASSLVFVRGDVGSQYFGPGTRLTVL.

The chain couples TRBV5-1 to TRBJ2-7; D perhaps matches TRBD1 (5 bases). CDR1 is SGHRS, CDR2 YFSETQ, per germline. Trimming removed 3 bases at V and 2 bases at J, with 12 bases between. This CDR3 region has 14 residues. The CDR3 region has the DNA TGCGCCAGCAGCTCCACAGGACCTCCCTACGAGCAGTACTTC. Translation gives CASSSTGPPYEQYF.

The CDR3 coding sequence is TGTGCCAGCAGCGTAGAGGGCACTAGCACAGATACGCAGTATTTT. It is translated as CASSVEGTSTDTQYF. The rearrangement joins TRBV9 to TRBJ2-3; D gene unclear. This CDR3 has 15 amino acids. The germline V gene has CDR1 SGDLS and CDR2 YYNGEE. Between the trimmed V and J ends, which lost 0 bases and 0 bases, there was a span of 8 bases.

This clone has a handful of counts. The rearrangement joins TRBV6-5 to TRBJ2-4; 7 positions match TRBD2. The J segment lost 7 bases and the V segment lost 2 bases, leaving 2 bases of the junction unmatched. Germline CDR1 is MNHEY and CDR2 is SVGAGI. This CDR3 spans 13 amino acids. The DNA for the CDR3 is TGTGCCAGCAGTTACCAGGGAGGGAACATTCAGTACTTC. Encoded protein: CASSYQGGNIQYF.

V usage is TRBV2 and J usage is TRBJ1-3, with TRBD1 identical over 7 bases. CDR3 length equals 14 residues. V shed 10 bases, J shed 4 bases, and the junction held 10 bases outside the gene matches. The germline V gene encodes CDR1 SNHLY and CDR2 FYNNEI. The CDR3 DNA sequence: TGTGCCATCCCCCAGGGGGTGGACGGAAACACCATATATTTT. It encodes CAIPQGVDGNTIYF.

This clone was counted only a few times. The rearrangement links TRBV14 to TRBJ2-1; D perhaps matches TRBD1 (5 bases). V lost 4 bases to trimming and J lost 6 bases, with 16 bases between them. Germline V gives CDR1 SGHDN, CDR2 FVKESK. CDR3 length equals 15 residues. The CDR3 DNA reads as TGTGCCAGCAGCCTCCAGGACACTCCCGGCAATGAGCAGTTCTTC. Encoded protein: CASSLQDTPGNEQFF.

V usage is TRBV7-9 and J usage is TRBJ2-7; unclear D gene. V was trimmed by 3 bases and J by 1 base, leaving 7 bases between them. From germline, CDR1 is SEHNR and CDR2 FQNEAQ (reference sequence). CDR3 length: 13 residues. Written as DNA, the CDR3 is TGTGCCAGCAGCTTTCACAGTTCCTACGAGCAGTACTTC. It is translated as CASSFHSSYEQYF. The full variable domain, with the rest looked up from reference TRBV7-9 and TRBJ2-7, is DTGVSQNPRHKITKRGQNVTFRCDPISEHNRLYWYRQTLGQGPEFLTYFQNEAQLEKSRLLSDRFSAERPKGSFSTLEIQRTEQGDSAMYLCASSFHSSYEQYFGPGTRLTVT.

The V and J genes are TRBV2 and TRBJ2-3, with D perhaps TRBD1 (6 bases). This CDR3 contains 16 residues. Germline V gene sequence: CDR1 SNHLY, CDR2 FYNNEI. V lost 4 bases to trimming and J lost 0 bases, with 14 bases between them. CDR3 sequence reads: CASSAQDSPSTDTQYF. The CDR3 bases are TGTGCCAGCAGTGCCCAGGACAGTCCTAGCACAGATACGCAGTATTTT.

The V gene is TRBV27, the J gene TRBJ1-2, with 9 bases lining up with TRBD1. CDR3 length equals 14 residues. J was trimmed by 8 bases and V by 2 bases; bases with no gene match: 6. The germline CDR1 and CDR2 sequences are MNHEY and SMNVEV (reference sequence). The CDR3 bases are TGTGCCAGCAGTTTAAACAGGGGGCTGGACGGCTACACCTTC. It yields the protein CASSLNRGLDGYTF.

This chain uses TRBV6-5 with TRBJ2-1, with 7 bases lining up with TRBD1. This CDR3 is built from 11 residues. CDR1 and CDR2 from the germline V gene are MNHEY and SVGAGI. The trim removed 10 bases at V and 9 bases at J, leaving 6 bases unmatched. As DNA, the CDR3 is TGTGCCACCACAGGGGTGAGTGAGCAGTTCTTC. Translation: CATTGVSEQFF.

The rearrangement uses TRBV27 and TRBJ2-2; unclear D gene. Trimming shortened V by 6 bases and J by 1 base, and 6 bases separated the two germline ends. This CDR3 contains 13 residues. The germline V gene has CDR1 MNHEY and CDR2 SMNVEV (reference sequence). Written as DNA, the CDR3 is TGTGCCAGCAGACCCCGGAACACCGGGGAGCTGTTTTTT. Protein sequence: CASRPRNTGELFF.

The rearrangement uses TRBV4-3 and TRBJ1-5; D unresolved. Per the germline V gene, CDR1 is LGHNA and CDR2 is YSLEER. CDR3 length equals 15 residues. Trimming took off 0 bases at V and 4 bases at J, with 10 bases between the two ends. Written as DNA, the CDR3 is TGCGCCAGCAGCCAAGACGACTCCTCTAATCAGCCCCAGCATTTT. Translating it yields CASSQDDSSNQPQHF.

The chain couples TRBV28 to TRBJ2-3, with TRBD2 identical over 10 bases. Germline V gene sequence: CDR1 MDHEN, CDR2 SYDVKM. J lost 4 bases, V lost 4 bases, and 2 bases had no gene match. The CDR3 has 14 amino acids. The CDR3 sequence: CASSSLAGADTQYF. Here the CDR3 DNA reads TGTGCCAGCAGTTCTCTAGCGGGGGCAGATACGCAGTATTTT.

Only a few counts were recorded for this clone. The V gene is TRBV7-7, the J gene TRBJ2-7; 7 bases fit TRBD1. Germline V lookup: CDR1 SSHAT, CDR2 FNYEAQ (reference sequence). The CDR3 is 15 residues long. With 5 bases clipped from V and 3 bases from J, the junction kept 10 bases outside the gene matches. The CDR3 DNA reads TGTGCCAGCAGCCCGGGACAGCCTGGGTTCTACGAGCAGTACTTC. Its protein product is CASSPGQPGFYEQYF.

V is TRBV6-6 and J is TRBJ2-2, with 8 bases identical to TRBD2. V was pared by 6 bases and J by 6 bases, with 6 bases of the junction left unmatched. CDR1 MNHNY and CDR2 SVGAGI come from the germline V gene (reference sequence). The CDR3 is 14 amino acids. The CDR3 DNA reads as TGTGCCAGCAGCCAATCGGGGGGGTCCGGGGAGCTGTTTTTT. This codes for CASSQSGGSGELFF.

The rearrangement uses TRBV7-7 and TRBJ2-5; TRBD1 might be the D (5 bases). Germline CDR1 and CDR2: SSHAT and FNYEAQ (reference sequence). Trimming pared 5 bases from V and 5 bases from J, leaving 15 bases between. The CDR3 covers 14 residues. CDR3 coding DNA: TGTGCCAGCAGCCCGAGACAGTTTCTGGAGACCCAGTACTTC. Translated: CASSPRQFLETQYF.

A few counts support this clone. The CDR3 nucleotides are TGTGCCAGCAGAACTAGCGGGAGTTGGTACGAGCAGTACTTC. This gives the protein CASRTSGSWYEQYF. The rearrangement joins TRBV27 to TRBJ2-7, with 11 bases fitting TRBD2. Trimming at V came to 6 bases and at J to 4 bases, leaving 5 bases not matched to a gene. Germline CDR1 MNHEY, CDR2 SMNVEV (reference sequence). The CDR3 contains 14 residues.

The chain uses TRBV21-1 and TRBJ1-2; the table's D gene call, TRBD1, was not cross checked with the DNA. TRBV21-1 is classified as a pseudogene. This CDR3 spans 15 amino acids. CDR3 nucleotides: TGTGCCAGCAGCAAAGACCGGGACAGGGACCATGGCTACACCTTC. It encodes CASSKDRDRDHGYTF.

The V gene is TRBV19, the J gene TRBJ1-4, with 9 bases that match TRBD1. CDR3 length: 14 residues. V lost 7 bases, J lost 7 bases, and 7 bases stayed unmatched. Germline V gives CDR1 LNHDA, CDR2 SQIVND (reference sequence). The DNA of the CDR3 is TGTGCCAGTACCGAAACAGGGGGCGGTGAAAAACTGTTTTTT. This gives the protein CASTETGGGEKLFF.